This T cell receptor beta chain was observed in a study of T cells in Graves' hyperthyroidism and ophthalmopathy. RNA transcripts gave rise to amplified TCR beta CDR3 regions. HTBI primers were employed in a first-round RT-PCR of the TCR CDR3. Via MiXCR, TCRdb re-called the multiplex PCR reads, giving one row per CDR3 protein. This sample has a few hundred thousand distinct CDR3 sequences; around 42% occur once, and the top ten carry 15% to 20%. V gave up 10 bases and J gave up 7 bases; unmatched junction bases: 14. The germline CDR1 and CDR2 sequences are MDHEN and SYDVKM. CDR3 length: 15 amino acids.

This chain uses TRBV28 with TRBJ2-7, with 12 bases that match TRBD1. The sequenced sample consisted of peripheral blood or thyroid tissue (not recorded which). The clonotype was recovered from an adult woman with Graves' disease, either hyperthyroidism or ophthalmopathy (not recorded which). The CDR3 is CATKYAGTGGLEQYF. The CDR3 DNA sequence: TGTGCCACCAAATACGCCGGGACAGGGGGCTTAGAGCAGTACTTC.